The 30 T cell receptor beta chains presented below share a single source sample, sequenced in a study of CXCR3-negative and CXCR3-positive naive CD8 T cells. All TRB cDNA libraries came from 5' RACE performed with UMI labels. No DNA is given; TCRdb re-called the 5' RACE reads and lists each CDR3 protein once. This listing includes about 130,000 distinct CDR3 sequences. Sequencing used naive CXCR3- CD8+ T cells from blood. Subset of the sample: CD45RO-CCR7+CD27+CD95- naive CD8+ T cells lacking CXCR3 (TNR3-). These receptor sequences come from a human donor in good health. Some clones in this sample may be carry-over from other donors' samples.

This chain links TRBV3-1 with TRBJ2-7; TCRdb's D gene call, TRBD2, goes unchecked for lack of DNA. Germline CDR1 is LGHDT and CDR2 is YNNKEL (reference sequence). The CDR3 extends over 15 amino acids. The CDR3 here is CASSQAADSSYEQYF.

J is TRBJ1-4 and V is TRBV6-2 or TRBV6-3; TCRdb picks TRBD1, but there is no DNA to check that call. The CDR3 is 16 amino acids. CDR1 MNHEY and CDR2 SVGEGT come from the germline V gene. CDR3 sequence reads: CASSSGRLATNEKLFF.

This chain connects TRBV6-1 to TRBJ2-1; TCRdb outputs TRBD2, but without DNA this stays unchecked. CDR1 and CDR2 from the germline V gene are MNHNS and SASEGT. The CDR3 extends over 15 amino acids. This chain's CDR3 is CASSESSGGVNEQFF.

The V call is TRBV13, the J call TRBJ2-2; the TRBD2 assignment by TCRdb is unverifiable without DNA. The CDR3 has 15 residues. Looked up from germline, CDR1 is PRHDT and CDR2 is FYEKMQ (reference sequence). CDR3 residues: CASSLIGPNTGELFF.

This chain uses TRBV7-6 with TRBJ2-7; the TCRdb call, TRBD2, lacks DNA for checking. The CDR3 loop spans 15 amino acids. The germline V gene encodes CDR1 SGHVS and CDR2 FNYEAQ. CDR3 sequence: CASSFGFGPAYEQYF.

The chain couples TRBV6-5 to TRBJ2-3; TCRdb names TRBD2, which stays unverified in the absence of DNA. The CDR3 consists of 14 residues. Germline loops: CDR1 MNHEY, CDR2 SVGAGI. The CDR3 protein is CASRLGLGRDTQYF.

The gene calls are TRBV6-5 and TRBJ1-2; absent DNA, TCRdb's TRBD1 call cannot be checked. The CDR3 has 15 amino acids. The germline V gene has CDR1 MNHEY and CDR2 SVGAGI. The CDR3 loop is CASSTGTGLPYGYTF.

The V gene is TRBV9, the J gene TRBJ2-3; no DNA is available, so the TRBD2 call from TCRdb remains unchecked. Germline assignment: CDR1 SGDLS and CDR2 YYNGEE. This CDR3 region has 13 residues. CDR3 residues: CASSQWGEDTQYF.

This chain joins TRBV29-1 and TRBJ2-1; TCRdb's D gene call, TRBD1, goes unchecked for lack of DNA. Germline CDR1 is SQVTM and CDR2 is ANQGSEA. CDR3 length equals 12 residues. CDR3: CSVGTGGHEQFF.

This rearrangement joins TRBV29-1 to TRBJ1-2; TCRdb selects TRBD1, and the lack of DNA leaves this call unchecked. In germline, CDR1 is SQVTM, CDR2 ANQGSEA. The CDR3 contains 18 residues. The CDR3 protein is CSVEDRLTGLGANYGYTF.

The chain is built from TRBV29-1 and TRBJ2-1; TCRdb's D call of TRBD2 is untestable without DNA. Germline loops: CDR1 SQVTM, CDR2 ANQGSEA. The CDR3 is 15 residues long. CDR3 region: CSVHGTSGTVNEQFF.

The chain uses TRBV4-2 and TRBJ2-3; TCRdb picks TRBD2, but there is no DNA to check that call. CDR1 is LGHNA, CDR2 YNFKEQ, per germline. The CDR3 consists of 18 residues. The chain's CDR3 is CASSQDWALAGHTDTQYF.

The V and J genes are TRBV28 and TRBJ2-7; TCRdb lists TRBD1, though no DNA is available to test this call. Germline V lookup: CDR1 MDHEN, CDR2 SYDVKM. The CDR3 consists of 15 residues. The CDR3 is CAISRPGQVTYEQYF.

CDR3 loop: CSVAGSFYNEQFF. This rearrangement joins TRBV29-1 to TRBJ2-1. The CDR3 length is 13 residues. Per germline, CDR1 SQVTM and CDR2 ANQGSEA.

This rearrangement joins TRBV11-2 to TRBJ1-4. From germline, CDR1 is SGHAT and CDR2 FQNNGV. This CDR3 is 16 amino acids long. CDR3 sequence reads: CARSPFDGATNEKLFF.

The V gene is TRBV29-1, the J gene TRBJ2-3. Per the germline V gene, CDR1 is SQVTM and CDR2 is ANQGSEA. The CDR3 extends over 13 amino acids. The CDR3 protein is CSVVAAGTDTQYF.

This chain uses TRBV7-9 with TRBJ1-5. The CDR3 length is 14 residues. CDR1 is SEHNR, CDR2 FQNEAQ, per germline (reference sequence). CDR3 sequence reads: CASTAQGGNQPQHF.

The chain combines TRBV29-1 with TRBJ2-1; TCRdb's assignment of TRBD1 cannot be checked, as there is no DNA. Germline CDR1 SQVTM, CDR2 ANQGSEA. The CDR3 sequence is 14 residues long. This CDR3 is CSAPAGLGGYEQFF.

The CDR3 spells CASSSRVYPEAFF. The genes are TRBV7-2 and TRBJ1-1; TCRdb returns TRBD1, unconfirmable since there is no DNA. Germline-derived CDR1 and CDR2 are SGHTA and FQGNSA. The CDR3 sequence is 13 residues long.

The chain uses TRBV28 and TRBJ2-2; absent DNA, TCRdb's TRBD2 call cannot be checked. CDR3 length: 15 amino acids. Germline CDR1 and CDR2: MDHEN and SYDVKM. This chain's CDR3 is CASSEGSDYTGELFF.

The chain joins TRBV12-3 or TRBV12-4 to TRBJ2-7; TCRdb's D call, TRBD1, is unchecked because there is no DNA. The CDR3 consists of 13 residues. CDR3 residues: CASLSSSGRVLYF.

Here the CDR3 reads CASSKPLGLLNYNEQFF. The chain employs TRBV21-1 and TRBJ2-1; TCRdb indicates TRBD2, and absent DNA this call remains unverified. TRBV21-1 corresponds to a pseudogene. The CDR3 has 17 residues.

The chain couples TRBV27 to TRBJ1-1. The CDR3 contains 15 residues. From germline, CDR1 is MNHEY and CDR2 SMNVEV (reference sequence). The CDR3 spells CASSTYGSLNTEAFF.

The rearrangement links TRBV20-1 to TRBJ2-7; the TCRdb D gene call, TRBD1, has no DNA to confirm it. The CDR3 is 11 residues long. Germline assignment: CDR1 DFQATT and CDR2 SNEGSKA (reference sequence). This CDR3 is CSARGGYEQYF.

The chain joins TRBV7-9 to TRBJ2-1; TCRdb indicates TRBD1, and absent DNA this call remains unverified. The germline V gene has CDR1 SEHNR and CDR2 FQNEAQ (reference sequence). This CDR3 region has 15 residues. CDR3 sequence: CASSPPFLLANEQFF.

The chain carries TRBV9 and TRBJ2-3; TCRdb reports TRBD1, a call that lacks DNA to check it against. There are 14 residues in the CDR3. CDR1 and CDR2 (germline): SGDLS, YYNGEE. The CDR3 loop reads CASSGGGRTDTQYF. Full variable domain (rest looked up from reference TRBV9 and TRBJ2-3): DSGVTQTPKHLITATGQRVTLRCSPRSGDLSVYWYQQSLDQGLQFLIQYYNGEERAKGNILERFSAQQFPDLHSELNLSSLELGDSALYFCASSGGGRTDTQYFGPGTRLTVL.

This sequence joins TRBV7-9 and TRBJ2-5; TCRdb's D call of TRBD1 is untestable without DNA. This CDR3 contains 16 residues. The germline CDR1 and CDR2 sequences are SEHNR and FQNEAQ (reference sequence). The CDR3 protein is CASSHLTRGAQETQYF.

CDR3 in amino acids: CASSQEHSHYEQYF. J is TRBJ2-7 and V is TRBV3-1. The CDR3 has 14 residues. The germline gives CDR1 LGHDT, CDR2 YNNKEL (reference sequence).

The chain carries TRBV5-1 and TRBJ1-1. This CDR3 contains 16 residues. Germline-derived CDR1 and CDR2 are SGHRS and YFSETQ. CDR3 amino acids: CASSLEILDRTTEAFF.

This chain connects TRBV11-3 to TRBJ2-3. The CDR3 is 14 residues long. Germline V lookup: CDR1 SGHNT, CDR2 YENEEA. CDR3: CASSGRTSPDTQYF.